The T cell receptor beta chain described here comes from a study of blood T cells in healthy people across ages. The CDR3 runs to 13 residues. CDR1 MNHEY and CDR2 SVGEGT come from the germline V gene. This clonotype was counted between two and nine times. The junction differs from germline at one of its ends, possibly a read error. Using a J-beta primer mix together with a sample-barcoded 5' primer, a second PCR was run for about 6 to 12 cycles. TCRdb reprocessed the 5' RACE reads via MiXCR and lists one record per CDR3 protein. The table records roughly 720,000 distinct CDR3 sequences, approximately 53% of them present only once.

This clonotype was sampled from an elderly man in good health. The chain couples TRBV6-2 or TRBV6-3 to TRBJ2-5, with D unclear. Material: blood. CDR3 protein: CASSDSSRETQYF. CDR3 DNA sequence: TGTGCCAGCAGTGACTCGTCGAGGGAGACCCAGTACTTC.